The source of this T cell receptor beta chain is a study of shared clonotypes between healthy human individuals. The study, taken as a whole, reports: Sampling covered nothing but blood. Tissue TCR repertoires likely differ from those found in blood. Naive subsets generally had larger estimated richness than memory subsets.

About this clone: Its antigen is not identified.

The repertoire was sequenced with immunoSEQ multiplex PCR; TCRdb's copy has only in-frame clones and lacks some. The table includes roughly 2.5 million clones, more than 90% detected once. CD4+ cells underwent separation, giving CD45RA+ naive and CD45RA-negative memory subsets. CDR3 length: 14 amino acids. The V gene lost 4 bases and the J gene lost 8 bases, with 20 bases spanning the gap. CDR1 and CDR2 from the germline V gene are SQVTM and ANQGSEA. The sequenced sample consisted of naive CD4+ T cells sorted from blood. The subset is: CD45RA+ positively selected. The chain has TRBV29-1 and TRBJ1-1; weak D call: TRBD1 (5 bases). This sequence was found in a young man in good health. CDR3 nucleotides: TGCAGCGTTGCGGTGGACATCAGCGCGAGAGAAGCTTTCTTT. Encoded protein: CSVAVDISAREAFF.